Listed here is a single TCR beta chain. The record originates from a study of blood T cell repertoires in COVID-19. Overall study context: Samples of COVID-19 (acute and convalescent) were obtained from the United States, Italy and Spain. T cells, B-cell-depleted T cells, or PBMCs supplied cDNA or gDNA.

V was clipped by 7 bases and J by 1 base; unmatched bases: 4. The CDR3 is 15 amino acids. Germline CDR1 MGHDK, CDR2 SYGVNS. Original methodology: Using reference gene primer amplification, nucleated cell counts were estimated. Here immunoSEQ multiplex PCR was the method, and the copy in TCRdb shows in-frame clones only, minus some. The D gene and trimming were derived from the DNA, and the V and J assignments and clone size from that table. The data show hundreds of thousands of clones, roughly 92% seen once. Those enrolled in Seattle joined during active infection and were followed longitudinally afterward.

The sequence was collected from a man in his 60s with COVID-19, enrolled during active disease. The source material was peripheral blood. The V call is TRBV25-1, the J call TRBJ1-3, with 10 bases fitting TRBD1. DNA for the CDR3: TGTGCCAGCACCCAGGACAGGGGGTCTGGAAACACCATATATTTT. Translating it yields CASTQDRGSGNTIYF.